The 27 T cell receptor beta chains listed next were all sequenced from one sample in a study of blood T cells in healthy people across ages. Through a sample-barcoded 5' primer and a J-beta primer mix, a second PCR was run for about 6 to 12 cycles. A single record per CDR3 protein comes from TCRdb applying MiXCR to the 5' RACE reads. The data show 600,000 to 800,000 distinct CDR3 sequences, roughly 21% seen once. The material sequenced was blood. The receptor set was obtained from a man aged 65 to 85 in good health.

The chain carries TRBV3-1 and TRBJ2-5; D is ambiguous. The J call may be incorrect, as the DNA end agrees better with TRBJ2-7. This CDR3 is built from 14 residues. Germline V CDR1 and CDR2: LGHDT, YNNKEL (reference sequence). The CDR3 region has the DNA TGTGCCAGCAGCCAACATGGCAGCACCTACGAGCAGTACTTC. Its protein is CASSQHGSTYEQYF.

In its sample, this clonotype was seen many times. The V call is TRBV28, the J call TRBJ2-7; maybe TRBD1 (6 bases). Germline V gene data show CDR1 as MDHEN and CDR2 as SYDVKM. CDR3 length equals 13 residues. Trimming removed 6 bases at V and 2 bases at J, with 11 bases between. The CDR3, as DNA: TGTGCCAGCAGAAGCAGGACAGCCTACGAGCAGTACTTC. It translates to CASRSRTAYEQYF.

The chain uses TRBV3-1 and TRBJ2-5; a weak D match, TRBD1 (5 bases). The tail of the sequence fits TRBJ2-1 better, so the J call may be wrong. This CDR3 has 14 residues. Germline V gene sequence: CDR1 LGHDT, CDR2 YNNKEL (reference sequence). CDR3 nucleotide sequence: TGTGCCAGCAGCCGGGGCGGAAAATTGGAGACCCAGTTCTTC. It encodes CASSRGGKLETQFF.

This clonotype was found a few times. The V gene is TRBV4-3, the J gene TRBJ2-4, with D perhaps TRBD2 (6 bases). Germline V gene data show CDR1 as LGHNA and CDR2 as YSLEER. There are 16 residues in the CDR3. V was clipped by 0 bases and J by 2 bases, with 11 bases between them. For the CDR3, the DNA is TGCGCCAGCAGCCAAGACCGGGGAGGTTCCAAAAACATTCAGTACTTC. It translates to CASSQDRGGSKNIQYF.

On this clonotype: A much larger clone is a single base away; this may be a read error. V and J are TRBV4-2 and TRBJ2-2, with D perhaps TRBD2 (6 bases). CDR1 is LGHNA, CDR2 YNFKEQ, per germline. The CDR3 runs 13 residues. The CDR3 DNA reads as TGTGCCAGCAGTAAAGTCCCCCGCGGGGAGCTGCTTTTT. Translating gives CASSKVPRGELLF.

This clonotype has just a few counts. This rearrangement joins TRBV19 to TRBJ2-1, with 13 positions matching TRBD2. Germline trimming cut 3 bases from V and 10 bases from J; bases unmatched to any gene: 3. This CDR3 has 14 residues. The V gene's germline CDR1 is LNHDA and CDR2 SQIVND (reference sequence). CDR3 loop: CASSMVLAGGEQFF. CDR3 bases: TGTGCCAGTAGTATGGTACTAGCGGGAGGGGAGCAGTTCTTC.

The chain links TRBV6-2 or TRBV6-3 to TRBJ2-7; 7 bases match TRBD2. After removal of 5 bases from V and 2 bases from J, the junction contained 9 bases not matched to a gene. CDR3 length equals 15 residues. The germline CDR1 and CDR2 sequences are MNHEY and SVGEGT. CDR3 sequence (DNA): TGTGCCAGCAGTCCAGGCACTAGCGTTCCCTACGAGCAGTACTTC. Its translation is CASSPGTSVPYEQYF.

In this sample, this clonotype turned up a few times. The V gene is TRBV27, the J gene TRBJ2-5, with 10 bases lining up with TRBD2. V was clipped by 5 bases and J by 6 bases; unmatched bases: 12. This CDR3 is built from 16 residues. The germline V gene encodes CDR1 MNHEY and CDR2 SMNVEV (reference sequence). CDR3 in amino acids: CASSPWSGRAYQTQYF. CDR3 DNA: TGTGCCAGCAGTCCCTGGAGCGGGAGGGCCTATCAGACCCAGTACTTC.

The DNA for the CDR3 is TGCAGTGCTAAGGGCGGACTAGCGGGCATAGATACGCAGTATTTT. Translation gives CSAKGGLAGIDTQYF. The chain recombines TRBV20-1 with TRBJ2-3, with 11 bases that match TRBD2. The J segment lost 5 bases and the V segment lost 4 bases, leaving 8 bases of the junction unmatched. Germline values: CDR1 DFQATT, CDR2 SNEGSKA (reference sequence). The CDR3 has 15 residues.

This chain connects TRBV7-3 to TRBJ2-1, with TRBD1 matching 10 bases. CDR3 size: 14 residues. Germline CDR1 SGHTA, CDR2 FQGTGA. Trimming removed 6 bases from V and 5 bases from J; junction bases left unmatched: 4. CDR3 protein: CASRTGTGDNEQFF. CDR3 in DNA: TGTGCCAGCAGGACCGGGACAGGGGACAATGAGCAGTTCTTC.

V gene TRBV27 combines with J gene TRBJ2-7; 7 nucleotides align to TRBD1. V gave up 2 bases and J gave up 2 bases; unmatched junction bases: 3. Looked up from germline, CDR1 is MNHEY and CDR2 is SMNVEV (reference sequence). The CDR3 sequence is 14 residues long. The CDR3 loop reads CASSLGTAPYEQYF. For the CDR3, the DNA is TGTGCCAGCAGTTTAGGGACAGCCCCCTACGAGCAGTACTTC.

The rearrangement uses TRBV12-3 or TRBV12-4 and TRBJ1-5; D might be TRBD1 (5 bases). V lost 5 bases, J lost 7 bases, and 12 bases lay in between. The CDR3 has 13 amino acids. The CDR3 sequence is CASSPNKGQPQHF. Written as DNA, the CDR3 is TGTGCCAGCAGTCCCAATAAGGGGCAGCCCCAGCATTTT.

The gene calls are TRBV6-5 and TRBJ2-5, with D possibly TRBD1 on 6 matching bases. The CDR3 loop spans 13 amino acids. Germline V lookup: CDR1 MNHEY, CDR2 SVGAGI. V was cut by 2 bases and J by 6 bases, with 10 bases left in between. This CDR3 is CASSYGGLKTQYF. Written as DNA, the CDR3 is TGTGCCAGCAGTTACGGGGGCCTCAAGACCCAGTACTTC.

This clonotype has only one observation. This chain joins TRBV20-1 and TRBJ2-5; D is uncertain. The tail of the sequence fits TRBJ2-1 better, so the J call may be wrong. Germline V CDR1 and CDR2: DFQATT, SNEGSKA (reference sequence). The CDR3 is 12 amino acids. The DNA of the CDR3 is TGCAGTCCCGGAGATGCGCCCAGGGAGCAGTTCTTC. Residues: CSPGDAPREQFF.

The chain employs TRBV20-1 and TRBJ2-2; D unclear. V lost 6 bases to trimming and J lost 4 bases, with 9 bases between them. The CDR3 spans 12 residues. Germline V gives CDR1 DFQATT, CDR2 SNEGSKA (reference sequence). The chain's CDR3 is CSAQPPTGELFF. CDR3 DNA: TGCAGTGCCCAACCCCCCACCGGGGAGCTGTTTTTT.

This clonotype occurred a few times. The J gene is TRBJ2-7, the V gene TRBV20-1, with a tentative D call TRBD2 (5 bases). Germline CDR1 is DFQATT and CDR2 is SNEGSKA (reference sequence). Trimming removed 5 bases from V and 3 bases from J, with 8 bases in between. This CDR3 comprises 11 residues. The CDR3 region has the DNA TGCAGTGCTGCCGAGGGCTACGAGCAGTACTTC. This sequence encodes CSAAEGYEQYF.

A few counts support this clonotype. The genes are TRBV12-3 or TRBV12-4 and TRBJ1-1; TRBD1 agrees at 11 bases. The CDR3 has 13 amino acids. With 5 bases clipped from V and 4 bases from J, the junction kept 0 bases outside the gene matches. The CDR3, as DNA: TGTGCCAGCAGTGGGACAGGGGGCACTGAAGCTTTCTTT. Protein product: CASSGTGGTEAFF.

The chain carries TRBV3-1 and TRBJ1-5; D uncertain. Trimming took 2 bases from V and 0 from J, leaving 5 bases between them. CDR3 length equals 14 residues. From germline, CDR1 is LGHDT and CDR2 YNNKEL (reference sequence). The CDR3: CASSQLDSNQPQHF. CDR3 sequence (DNA): TGTGCCAGCAGCCAATTAGATAGCAATCAGCCCCAGCATTTT. The entire variable domain, with the rest obtained from reference TRBV3-1 and TRBJ1-5, is as follows: DTAVSQTPKYLVTQMGNDKSIKCEQNLGHDTMYWYKQDSKKFLKIMFSYNNKELIINETVPNRFSPKSPDKAHLNLHINSLELGDSAVYFCASSQLDSNQPQHFGDGTRLSIL.

The V gene is TRBV5-5, the J gene TRBJ2-7, with D perhaps TRBD1 or TRBD2 (6 bases each). TRBJ2-5 explains the end of the DNA better; the J call may be wrong. CDR1 is SGHKS and CDR2 is YYEKEE in the germline V gene (reference sequence). The CDR3 loop spans 15 amino acids. This chain's CDR3 is CASSLRGDFQETQYF. The CDR3 bases are TGTGCCAGCAGCTTGAGGGGGGACTTCCAAGAGACCCAGTACTTC.

This clonotype was detected only a few times. The rearrangement joins TRBV2 to TRBJ1-1; D unclear. The CDR3 sequence is 15 residues long. Per germline, CDR1 SNHLY and CDR2 FYNNEI. Trimming stripped 8 bases from V and 6 bases from J, with 22 bases between. CDR3 residues: CASGTERARRAEAFF. The DNA of the CDR3 is TGTGCCAGCGGAACTGAAAGGGCCCGGAGGGCTGAAGCTTTCTTT. The complete variable domain, with remaining parts taken from reference TRBV2 and TRBJ1-1, reads EPEVTQTPSHQVTQMGQEVILRCVPISNHLYFYWYRQILGQKVEFLVSFYNNEISEKSEIFDDQFSVERPDGSNFTLKIRSTKLEDSAMYFCASGTERARRAEAFFGQGTRLTVV.

This clonotype was detected only a few times. The CDR3 spells CASTDGSRNTEAFF. In DNA, the CDR3 is TGTGCCAGCACCGACGGGTCCAGGAACACTGAAGCTTTCTTT. V is TRBV6-6 and J is TRBJ1-1; D gene uncertain. Trimming stripped 7 bases from V and 1 base from J, with 13 bases between. Germline assignment: CDR1 MNHNY and CDR2 SVGAGI (reference sequence). This CDR3 has 14 amino acids.

This clonotype has a handful of counts. V is TRBV29-1 and J is TRBJ1-1; D unclear. Per the germline V gene, CDR1 is SQVTM and CDR2 is ANQGSEA. This CDR3 has 12 amino acids. Trimming shortened V by 3 bases and J by 2 bases, and 7 bases separated the two germline ends. The CDR3 is CSVDAPNTEAFF. The CDR3 DNA sequence: TGCAGCGTTGACGCACCAAACACTGAAGCTTTCTTT.

The DNA of the CDR3 is TGCAGCGTTCGGCAGGGGAGCACAGATACGCAGTATTTT. Protein sequence: CSVRQGSTDTQYF. The chain recombines TRBV29-1 with TRBJ2-3; D possibly corresponds to TRBD1 (6 bases). The V end lost 5 bases, the J end lost 0 bases, and 9 bases lay between the germline ends. Germline CDR1 is SQVTM and CDR2 is ANQGSEA. CDR3 length: 13 residues.

This clonotype was picked up a small number of times. The rearrangement links TRBV5-1 to TRBJ1-4; no firm D call. The ends were cut back, 1 base at V and 1 base at J, with 5 bases in the middle. In germline, CDR1 is SGHRS, CDR2 YFSETQ. The CDR3 length is 14 residues. CDR3 nucleotide sequence: TGCGCCAGCAGCTTGTGGGGAACTAATGAAAAACTGTTTTTT. Translating gives CASSLWGTNEKLFF.

This clonotype appeared a few times. At one end the junction does not follow the germline gene, possibly because of a read error. The chain recombines TRBV20-1 with TRBJ2-7; D possibly matches TRBD1 or TRBD2 (5 bases each). The germline V gene encodes CDR1 DFQATT and CDR2 SNEGSKA (reference sequence). The CDR3 is 16 residues long. As DNA, the CDR3 is TGCGGTGCTAGAGAGGGGACCGCTCAACACCCCTACGAGCAGTACTTC. Translated, it gives CGAREGTAQHPYEQYF.

Points on this clonotype: One end of the junction does not line up with germline, which may come from a read error. This rearrangement joins TRBV20-1 to TRBJ2-5; TRBD2 might be the D (5 bases). Germline assignment: CDR1 DFQATT and CDR2 SNEGSKA (reference sequence). The CDR3 runs 11 residues. The CDR3 sequence: CSASLGETLYF. CDR3 DNA sequence: TGCAGTGCCAGCCTGGGAGAGACCCTGTACTTC.

This chain joins TRBV3-1 and TRBJ1-2; D is ambiguous. Germline V gene sequence: CDR1 LGHDT, CDR2 YNNKEL (reference sequence). The V end was cut by 4 bases, the J end by 4 bases, with 10 bases between. The CDR3 has 13 residues. CDR3 sequence reads: CASSPTIGYGYTF. As DNA, the CDR3 is TGTGCCAGCAGCCCGACGATCGGCTATGGCTACACCTTC.